This is a list of T cell receptor beta chains from one sample in a study of PD-L1 blockade in urothelial cancer. TCRdb's copy holds only in-frame clones and misses some; the assay was immunoSEQ multiplex PCR. The sample lists approximately 93,000 clones, less than 85% occurring once. Source: PBMCs, taken around atezolizumab (anti-PD-L1) treatment. All receptors derive from a man between 65 and 85 years old with urothelial cancer. Both conserved end residues are part of each CDR3. Each record gives: J gene, V gene, D gene, clone size, CDR3 DNA, CDR3 protein. D genes are given only for firm matches. Clone size appears in some rows only: once, few, many, or a class for an expanded clone.

j_call: TRBJ2-7; v_call: TRBV12-5; d_call: NA; clone_size: NA; cdr3_nt: TGTGCTAGTGGTTTCTCCGGGACACCAACGTACGAGCAGTACTTC; cdr3_aa: CASGFSGTPTYEQYF
j_call: TRBJ2-1; v_call: TRBV11-3; d_call: TRBD2; clone_size: once; cdr3_nt: TGTGCCAGCAGCTTGGGCGGGAGGTCAGATGATGAGCAGTTCTTC; cdr3_aa: CASSLGGRSDDEQFF
j_call: TRBJ2-1; v_call: TRBV28; d_call: TRBD2; clone_size: NA; cdr3_nt: TGTGCCACTGTGACTAGCACCAAACTCAATGAGCAGTTCTTC; cdr3_aa: CATVTSTKLNEQFF
j_call: TRBJ2-7; v_call: TRBV30; d_call: TRBD2; clone_size: NA; cdr3_nt: TGTGCCTGGAGTGTACTAGGGAGGGCGAAGTCCTACGAGCAGTACTTC; cdr3_aa: CAWSVLGRAKSYEQYF
j_call: TRBJ2-5; v_call: TRBV18; d_call: NA; clone_size: NA; cdr3_nt: TGTGCCAGCTCACCGAGCCCCCGGGAGACCCAGTACTTC; cdr3_aa: CASSPSPRETQYF
j_call: TRBJ2-7; v_call: TRBV6-5; d_call: NA; clone_size: NA; cdr3_nt: TGTGCCAGCAGGAGGGGGGGGACGGCCTACTACGAGCAGTACTTC; cdr3_aa: CASRRGGTAYYEQYF
j_call: TRBJ2-7; v_call: TRBV7-2; d_call: TRBD2; clone_size: NA; cdr3_nt: TGTGCCAGCAGCTTGGGTAGCGGGTTCGGCGAGCAGTACTTC; cdr3_aa: CASSLGSGFGEQYF
j_call: TRBJ2-3; v_call: TRBV28; d_call: TRBD1; clone_size: NA; cdr3_nt: TGTGCCAGCAGGGGACAGGGATCTACAGATACGCAGTATTTT; cdr3_aa: CASRGQGSTDTQYF
j_call: TRBJ2-7; v_call: TRBV7-2; d_call: NA; clone_size: NA; cdr3_nt: TGTGCCAGCAGCTTAGCGGGCATCAAAGGGGGATACGAGCAGTACTTC; cdr3_aa: CASSLAGIKGGYEQYF
j_call: TRBJ1-1; v_call: TRBV6-5; d_call: TRBD1; clone_size: NA; cdr3_nt: TGTGCCAGCAGTTACAGGCAGGGGGCGCGTGCTTTCTTT; cdr3_aa: CASSYRQGARAFF
j_call: TRBJ2-2; v_call: TRBV6-6; d_call: NA; clone_size: few; cdr3_nt: TGTGCCAGCAGTCTTCTTCAGGCCACCGGGGAGCTGTTTTTT; cdr3_aa: CASSLLQATGELFF
j_call: TRBJ2-1; v_call: TRBV6-5; d_call: NA; clone_size: NA; cdr3_nt: TGTGCCAGCACCGAGGGGCAGGGGCCCTACAATGAGCAGTTCTTC; cdr3_aa: CASTEGQGPYNEQFF
j_call: TRBJ1-6; v_call: TRBV5-1; d_call: NA; clone_size: NA; cdr3_nt: TGCGCCAGCAGCTTGGCCTCCGGGACCTATAATTCACCCCTCCACTTT; cdr3_aa: CASSLASGTYNSPLHF
j_call: TRBJ1-3; v_call: TRBV6-6; d_call: NA; clone_size: NA; cdr3_nt: TGTGCCAGCAGCCCTCTTGGAAACACCATATATTTT; cdr3_aa: CASSPLGNTIYF
j_call: TRBJ1-1; v_call: TRBV28; d_call: TRBD1; clone_size: NA; cdr3_nt: TGTGCCAGCAGTTTATCCGGGACAGCGCACACTGAAGCTTTCTTT; cdr3_aa: CASSLSGTAHTEAFF
j_call: TRBJ2-7; v_call: TRBV9; d_call: NA; clone_size: NA; cdr3_nt: TGTGCCAGCAGCGTAAGGGAGGCGGGCTACGAGCAGTACTTC; cdr3_aa: CASSVREAGYEQYF
j_call: TRBJ2-2; v_call: TRBV5-1; d_call: NA; clone_size: few; cdr3_nt: TGCGCCAGCAAAAGGACTCCCAACACCGGGGAGCTGTTTTTT; cdr3_aa: CASKRTPNTGELFF
j_call: TRBJ1-2; v_call: TRBV5-1; d_call: NA; clone_size: NA; cdr3_nt: TGCGCCAGCAGCTTGGCAGGGAACTCCTATGGCTACACCTTC; cdr3_aa: CASSLAGNSYGYTF
j_call: TRBJ2-1; v_call: TRBV18; d_call: TRBD2; clone_size: NA; cdr3_nt: TGTGCCAGCTCACGTGGGAGCGGGATCTACAATGAGCAGTTCTTC; cdr3_aa: CASSRGSGIYNEQFF
j_call: TRBJ1-2; v_call: TRBV28; d_call: TRBD1; clone_size: NA; cdr3_nt: TGTGCCAGCAGCGACAGGGGGGCGGATGGCTACACCTTC; cdr3_aa: CASSDRGADGYTF
j_call: TRBJ2-7; v_call: TRBV27; d_call: TRBD2; clone_size: once; cdr3_nt: TGTGCCAGCAGCCGAGGGACTAGCGGTTCCTACGAGCAGTACTTC; cdr3_aa: CASSRGTSGSYEQYF
j_call: TRBJ1-2; v_call: TRBV7-9; d_call: TRBD1; clone_size: NA; cdr3_nt: TGTGCCAGCAGCACCGCAGACAGGGCCTATGGCTACACCTTC; cdr3_aa: CASSTADRAYGYTF
j_call: TRBJ2-3; v_call: TRBV5-1; d_call: NA; clone_size: NA; cdr3_nt: TGCGCCAGCAGCTTGGCCGAGAGGGCAGATACGCAGTATTTT; cdr3_aa: CASSLAERADTQYF
j_call: TRBJ1-4; v_call: TRBV11-2; d_call: NA; clone_size: once; cdr3_nt: TGTGCCAGCAGCTCCCCGCTTTCGGGACTCGATGAAAAACTGTTTTTT; cdr3_aa: CASSSPLSGLDEKLFF
j_call: TRBJ2-5; v_call: TRBV19; d_call: NA; clone_size: NA; cdr3_nt: TGTGCCAGTAGTACCGCGGACCAACGGGGGGAGACCCAGTACTTC; cdr3_aa: CASSTADQRGETQYF
j_call: TRBJ2-1; v_call: TRBV6-1; d_call: NA; clone_size: once; cdr3_nt: TGTGCCAGCAGTTATGGGGCGAATGAGCAGTTCTTC; cdr3_aa: CASSYGANEQFF
j_call: TRBJ2-7; v_call: TRBV7-8; d_call: TRBD2; clone_size: NA; cdr3_nt: TGTGCCAGCAGCTTTAACCGGGAGGGCCGATACGAGCAGTACTTC; cdr3_aa: CASSFNREGRYEQYF
j_call: TRBJ2-2; v_call: TRBV5-1; d_call: TRBD2; clone_size: NA; cdr3_nt: TGCGCCAGCAGCCCGGGGGGTGAGCTCACCGGGGAGCTGTTTTTT; cdr3_aa: CASSPGGELTGELFF